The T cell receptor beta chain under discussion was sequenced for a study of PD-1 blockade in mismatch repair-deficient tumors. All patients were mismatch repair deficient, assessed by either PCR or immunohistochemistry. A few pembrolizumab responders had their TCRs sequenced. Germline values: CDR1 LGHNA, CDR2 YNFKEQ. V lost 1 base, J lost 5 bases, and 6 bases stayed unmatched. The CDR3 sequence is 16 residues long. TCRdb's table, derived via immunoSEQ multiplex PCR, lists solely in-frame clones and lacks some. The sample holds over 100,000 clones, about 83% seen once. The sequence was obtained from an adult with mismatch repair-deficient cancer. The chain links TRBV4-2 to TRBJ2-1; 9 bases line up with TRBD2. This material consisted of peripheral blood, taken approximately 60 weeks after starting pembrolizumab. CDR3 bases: TGTGCCAGCAGCCAAGTTGGTTCTAGCGGGAACAATGAGCAGTTCTTC. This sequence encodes CASSQVGSSGNNEQFF.